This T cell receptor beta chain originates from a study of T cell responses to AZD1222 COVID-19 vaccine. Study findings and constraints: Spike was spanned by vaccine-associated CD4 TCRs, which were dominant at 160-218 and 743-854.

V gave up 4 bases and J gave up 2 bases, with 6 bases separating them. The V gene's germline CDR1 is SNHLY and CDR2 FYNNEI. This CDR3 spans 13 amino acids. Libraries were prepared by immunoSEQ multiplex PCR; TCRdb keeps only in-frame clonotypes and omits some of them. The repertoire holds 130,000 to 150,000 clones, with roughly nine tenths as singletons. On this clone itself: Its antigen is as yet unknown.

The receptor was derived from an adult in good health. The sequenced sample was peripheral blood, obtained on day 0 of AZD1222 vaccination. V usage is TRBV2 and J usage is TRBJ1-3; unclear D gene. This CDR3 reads CASSGYTGNTIYF. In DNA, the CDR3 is TGTGCCAGCAGTGGGTATACTGGAAACACCATATATTTT.